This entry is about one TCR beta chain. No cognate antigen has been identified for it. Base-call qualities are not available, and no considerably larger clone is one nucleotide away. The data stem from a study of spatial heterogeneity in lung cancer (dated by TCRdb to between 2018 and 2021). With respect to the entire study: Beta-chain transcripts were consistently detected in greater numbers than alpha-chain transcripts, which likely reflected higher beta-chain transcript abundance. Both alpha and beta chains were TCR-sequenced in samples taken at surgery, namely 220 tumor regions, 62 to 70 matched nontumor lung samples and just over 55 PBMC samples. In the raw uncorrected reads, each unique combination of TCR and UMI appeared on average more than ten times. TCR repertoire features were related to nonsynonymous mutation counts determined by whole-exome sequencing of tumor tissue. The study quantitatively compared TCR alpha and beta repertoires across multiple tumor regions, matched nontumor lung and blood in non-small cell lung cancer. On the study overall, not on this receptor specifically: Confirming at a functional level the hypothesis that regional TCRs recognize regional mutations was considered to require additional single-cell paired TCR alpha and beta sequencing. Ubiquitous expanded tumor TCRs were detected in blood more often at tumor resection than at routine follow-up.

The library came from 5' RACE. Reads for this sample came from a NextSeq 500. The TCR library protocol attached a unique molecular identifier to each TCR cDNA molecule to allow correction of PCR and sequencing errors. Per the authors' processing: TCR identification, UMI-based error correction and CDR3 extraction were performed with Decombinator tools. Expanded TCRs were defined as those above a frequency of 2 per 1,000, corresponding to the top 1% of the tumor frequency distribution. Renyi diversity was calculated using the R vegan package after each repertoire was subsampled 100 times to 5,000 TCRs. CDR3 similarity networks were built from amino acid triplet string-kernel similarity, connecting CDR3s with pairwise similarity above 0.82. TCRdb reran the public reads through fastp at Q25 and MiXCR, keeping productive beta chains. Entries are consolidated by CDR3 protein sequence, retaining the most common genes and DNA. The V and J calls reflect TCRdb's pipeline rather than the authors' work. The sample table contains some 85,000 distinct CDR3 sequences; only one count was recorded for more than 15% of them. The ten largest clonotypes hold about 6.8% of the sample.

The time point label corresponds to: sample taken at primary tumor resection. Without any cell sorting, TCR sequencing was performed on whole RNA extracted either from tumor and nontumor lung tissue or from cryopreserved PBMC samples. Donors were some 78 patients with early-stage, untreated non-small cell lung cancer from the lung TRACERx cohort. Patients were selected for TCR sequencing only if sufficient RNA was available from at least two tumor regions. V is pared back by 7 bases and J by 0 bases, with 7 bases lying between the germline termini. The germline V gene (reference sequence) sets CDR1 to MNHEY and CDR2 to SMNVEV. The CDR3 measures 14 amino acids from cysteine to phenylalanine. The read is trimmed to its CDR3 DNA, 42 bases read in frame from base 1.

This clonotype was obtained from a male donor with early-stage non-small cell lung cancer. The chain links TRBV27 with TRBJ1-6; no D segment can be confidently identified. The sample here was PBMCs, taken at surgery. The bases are TGTGCCAGCAAACAGACCTCCTATAATTCACCCCTCCACTTT. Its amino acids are CASKQTSYNSPLHF.